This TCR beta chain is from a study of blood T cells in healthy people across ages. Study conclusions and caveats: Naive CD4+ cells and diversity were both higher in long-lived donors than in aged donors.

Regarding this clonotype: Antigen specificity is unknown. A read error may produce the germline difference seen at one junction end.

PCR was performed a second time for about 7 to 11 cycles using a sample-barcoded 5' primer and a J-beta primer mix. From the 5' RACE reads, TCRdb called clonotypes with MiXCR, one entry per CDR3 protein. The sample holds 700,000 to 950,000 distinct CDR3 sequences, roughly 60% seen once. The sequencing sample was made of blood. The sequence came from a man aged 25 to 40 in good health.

For the CDR3, the DNA is TGCGCCAGCAGCTTGGGACCGATGGGGGAGAGCCAGTACTTC. Its translation: CASSLGPMGESQYF. The chain employs TRBV5-1 and TRBJ2-5; D may be TRBD1 or TRBD2 (5 bases each). Per germline, CDR1 SGHRS and CDR2 YFSETQ. This CDR3 contains 14 residues.